This T cell receptor beta chain emerged from a study of identical twins. Through template switching, a universal primer site was introduced, and the cDNA contained unique molecular identifiers. TCRdb recomputed calls from the 5' RACE reads with MiXCR, one row per CDR3 protein. The table lists under 400,000 distinct CDR3 sequences, 9% of them singletons, with over 7% in the top ten. Study-level findings and limits: Within cord blood, abundant beta clonotypes carried fewer insertions, but memory repertoires showed no such trend. Some out-of-frame alpha sequences were shared by twins, and these showed excess low generation probability. Models underestimated TCR alpha sharing (out-of-frame) in monozygotic twins.

The CDR3 has 12 residues. V lost 10 bases and J lost 8; bases outside the gene matches: 6. CDR1 and CDR2 from the germline V gene are MNHEY and SMNVEV (reference sequence). This clonotype has at least ten counts. Its target is not known. The chain joins TRBV27 to TRBJ2-1, with 9 nucleotides matching TRBD2. Sequencing was carried out using naive T cells sorted from blood. This sequence was found in a woman between 45 and 65 years old in good health. As DNA, the CDR3 is TGTGCCAACGCTAGCGGGATCGATGAGCAGTTCTTC. Protein: CANASGIDEQFF.